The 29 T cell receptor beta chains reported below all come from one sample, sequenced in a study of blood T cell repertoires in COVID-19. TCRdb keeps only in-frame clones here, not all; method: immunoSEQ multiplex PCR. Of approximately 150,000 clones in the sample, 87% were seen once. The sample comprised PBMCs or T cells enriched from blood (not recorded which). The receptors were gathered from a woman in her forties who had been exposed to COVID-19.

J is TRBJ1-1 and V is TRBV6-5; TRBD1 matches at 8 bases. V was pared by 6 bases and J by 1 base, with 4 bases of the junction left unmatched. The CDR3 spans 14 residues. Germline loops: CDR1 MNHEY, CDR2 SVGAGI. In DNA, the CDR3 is TGTGCCAGCAGAATGGGACAGGAGAACACTGAAGCTTTCTTT. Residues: CASRMGQENTEAFF.

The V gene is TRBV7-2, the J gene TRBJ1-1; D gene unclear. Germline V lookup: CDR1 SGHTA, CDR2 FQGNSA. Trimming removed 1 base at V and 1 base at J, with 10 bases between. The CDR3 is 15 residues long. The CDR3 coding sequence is TGTGCCAGCAGCTTAGTCGGTGGGCCGAACACTGAAGCTTTCTTT. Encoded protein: CASSLVGGPNTEAFF.

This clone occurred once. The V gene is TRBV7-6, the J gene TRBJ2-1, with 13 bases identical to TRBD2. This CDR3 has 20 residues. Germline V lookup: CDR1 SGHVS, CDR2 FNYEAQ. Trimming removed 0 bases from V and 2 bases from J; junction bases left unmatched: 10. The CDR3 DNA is TGTGCCAGCAGCTTAGCTCTCGGACTAGCGGGAGTCCCCACCTACAATGAGCAGTTCTTC. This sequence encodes CASSLALGLAGVPTYNEQFF.

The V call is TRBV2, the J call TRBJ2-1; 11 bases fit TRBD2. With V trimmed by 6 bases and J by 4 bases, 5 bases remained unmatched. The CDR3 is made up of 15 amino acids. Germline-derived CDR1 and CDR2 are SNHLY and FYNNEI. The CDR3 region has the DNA TGTGCCAGCAGCGGTCTAGCGGGGGGATACAATGAGCAGTTCTTC. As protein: CASSGLAGGYNEQFF.

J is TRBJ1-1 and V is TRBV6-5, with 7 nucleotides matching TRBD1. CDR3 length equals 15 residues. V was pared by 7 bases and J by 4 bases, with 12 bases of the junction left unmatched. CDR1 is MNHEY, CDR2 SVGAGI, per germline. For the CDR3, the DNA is TGTGCCAGCATCCCCCAGGGGGGTTTGTCCACTGAAGCTTTCTTT. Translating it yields CASIPQGGLSTEAFF.

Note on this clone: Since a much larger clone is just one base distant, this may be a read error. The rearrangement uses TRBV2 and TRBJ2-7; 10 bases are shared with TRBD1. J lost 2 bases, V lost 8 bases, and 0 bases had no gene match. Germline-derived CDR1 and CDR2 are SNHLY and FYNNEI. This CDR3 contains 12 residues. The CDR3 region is CASGQGAYEQYF. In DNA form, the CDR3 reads TGTGCCAGCGGACAGGGGGCCTACGAGCAGTACTTC.

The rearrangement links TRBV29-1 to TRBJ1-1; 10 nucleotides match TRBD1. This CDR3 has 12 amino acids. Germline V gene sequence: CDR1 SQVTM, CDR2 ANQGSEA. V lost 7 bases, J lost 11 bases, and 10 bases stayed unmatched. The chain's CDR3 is CSGGQGDRGAFF. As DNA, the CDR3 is TGCAGCGGTGGACAGGGGGACAGAGGGGCTTTCTTT.

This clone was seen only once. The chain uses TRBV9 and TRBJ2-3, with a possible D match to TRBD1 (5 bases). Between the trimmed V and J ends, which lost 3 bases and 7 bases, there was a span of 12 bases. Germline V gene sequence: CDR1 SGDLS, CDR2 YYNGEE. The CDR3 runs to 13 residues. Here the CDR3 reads CASSASGKNTQYF. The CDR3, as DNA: TGTGCCAGCAGCGCGTCAGGGAAAAATACGCAGTATTTT.

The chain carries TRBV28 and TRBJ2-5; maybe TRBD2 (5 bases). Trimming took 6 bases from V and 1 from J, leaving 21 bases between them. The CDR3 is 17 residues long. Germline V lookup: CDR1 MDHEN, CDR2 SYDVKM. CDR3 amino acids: CASSYTLADEGQETQYF. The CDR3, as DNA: TGTGCCAGCAGCTACACTTTGGCGGATGAGGGCCAAGAGACCCAGTACTTC. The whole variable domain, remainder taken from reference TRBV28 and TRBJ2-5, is DVKVTQSSRYLVKRTGEKVFLECVQDMDHENMFWYRQDPGLGLRLIYFSYDVKMKEKGDIPEGYSVSREKKERFSLILESASTNQTSMYLCASSYTLADEGQETQYFGPGTRLLVL.

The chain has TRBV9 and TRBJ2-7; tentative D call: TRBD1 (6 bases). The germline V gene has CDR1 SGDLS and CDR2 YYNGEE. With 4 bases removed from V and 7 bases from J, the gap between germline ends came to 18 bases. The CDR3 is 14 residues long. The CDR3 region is CASSPIRDTSEQYF. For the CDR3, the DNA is TGTGCCAGCAGCCCCATCCGGGACACTTCTGAGCAGTACTTC.

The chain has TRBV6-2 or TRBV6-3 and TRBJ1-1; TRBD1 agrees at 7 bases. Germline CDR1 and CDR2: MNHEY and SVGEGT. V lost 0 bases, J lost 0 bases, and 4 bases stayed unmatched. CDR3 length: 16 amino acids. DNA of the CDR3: TGTGCCAGCAGTTACTCGCGGGACAGCATGAACACTGAAGCTTTCTTT. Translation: CASSYSRDSMNTEAFF.

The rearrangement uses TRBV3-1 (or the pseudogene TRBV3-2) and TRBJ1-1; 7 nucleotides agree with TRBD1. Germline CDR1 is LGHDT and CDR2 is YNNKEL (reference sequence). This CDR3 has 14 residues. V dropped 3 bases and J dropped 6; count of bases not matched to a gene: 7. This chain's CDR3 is CASSQENRGAEAFF. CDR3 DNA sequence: TGTGCCAGCAGCCAGGAGAACAGGGGCGCTGAAGCTTTCTTT.

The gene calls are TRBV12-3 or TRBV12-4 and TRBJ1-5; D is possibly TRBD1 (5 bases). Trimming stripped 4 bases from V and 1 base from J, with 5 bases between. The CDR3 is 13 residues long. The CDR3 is CASSWGSNQPQHF. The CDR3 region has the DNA TGTGCCAGCAGTTGGGGCAGCAATCAGCCCCAGCATTTT.

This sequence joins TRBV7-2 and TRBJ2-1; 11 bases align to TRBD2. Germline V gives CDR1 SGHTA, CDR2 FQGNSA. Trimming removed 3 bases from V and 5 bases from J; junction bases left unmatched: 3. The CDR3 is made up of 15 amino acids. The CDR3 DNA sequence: TGTGCCAGCAGCTTGACTAGCGGGGTCGACAATGAGCAGTTCTTC. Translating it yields CASSLTSGVDNEQFF.

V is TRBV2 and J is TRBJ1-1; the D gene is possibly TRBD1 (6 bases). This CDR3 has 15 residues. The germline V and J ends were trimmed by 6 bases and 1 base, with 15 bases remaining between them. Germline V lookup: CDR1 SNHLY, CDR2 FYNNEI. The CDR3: CASRPFDRRNTEAFF. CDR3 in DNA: TGTGCCAGCAGACCTTTCGACAGGCGGAACACTGAAGCTTTCTTT. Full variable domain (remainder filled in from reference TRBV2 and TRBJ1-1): EPEVTQTPSHQVTQMGQEVILRCVPISNHLYFYWYRQILGQKVEFLVSFYNNEISEKSEIFDDQFSVERPDGSNFTLKIRSTKLEDSAMYFCASRPFDRRNTEAFFGQGTRLTVV.

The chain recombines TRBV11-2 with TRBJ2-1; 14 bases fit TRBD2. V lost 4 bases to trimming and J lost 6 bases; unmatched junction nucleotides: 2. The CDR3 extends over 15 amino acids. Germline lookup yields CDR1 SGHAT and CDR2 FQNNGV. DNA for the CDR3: TGTGCCAGCAGCTCGGGACTAGCGGGAGTCAATGAGCAGTTCTTC. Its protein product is CASSSGLAGVNEQFF.

CDR3 residues: CASSVGETSGGAYTDTQYF. The CDR3 nucleotides read TGTGCCAGCAGCGTAGGGGAGACTAGCGGGGGGGCCTACACAGATACGCAGTATTTT. The chain combines TRBV9 with TRBJ2-3, with 14 bases fitting TRBD2. V dropped 0 bases and J dropped 2; count of bases not matched to a gene: 8. Germline CDR1 reads SGDLS; CDR2 reads YYNGEE. The CDR3 extends over 19 amino acids.

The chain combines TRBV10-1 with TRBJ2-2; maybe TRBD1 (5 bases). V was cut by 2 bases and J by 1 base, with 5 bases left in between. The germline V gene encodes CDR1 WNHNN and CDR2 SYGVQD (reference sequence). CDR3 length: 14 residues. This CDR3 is CASSEGQNTGELFF. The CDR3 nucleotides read TGCGCCAGCAGTGAGGGACAGAACACCGGGGAGCTGTTTTTT.

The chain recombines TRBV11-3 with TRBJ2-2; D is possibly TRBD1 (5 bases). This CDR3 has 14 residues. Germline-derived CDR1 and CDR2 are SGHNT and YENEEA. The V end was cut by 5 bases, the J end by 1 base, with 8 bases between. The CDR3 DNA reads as TGTGCCAGCAGCCCAGACAGGAACACCGGGGAGCTGTTTTTT. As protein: CASSPDRNTGELFF.

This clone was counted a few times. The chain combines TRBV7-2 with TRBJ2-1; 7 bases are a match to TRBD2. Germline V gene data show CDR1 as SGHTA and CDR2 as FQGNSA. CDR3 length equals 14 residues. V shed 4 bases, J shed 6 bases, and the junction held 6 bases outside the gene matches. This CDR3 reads CASSSRTSTNEQFF. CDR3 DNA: TGTGCCAGCAGCTCTAGGACTAGTACCAATGAGCAGTTCTTC.

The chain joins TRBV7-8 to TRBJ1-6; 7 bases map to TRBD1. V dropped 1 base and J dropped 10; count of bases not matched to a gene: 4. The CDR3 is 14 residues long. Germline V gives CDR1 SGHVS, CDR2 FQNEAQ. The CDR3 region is CASSLVTGESPLHF. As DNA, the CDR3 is TGTGCCAGCAGCTTAGTTACAGGGGAATCACCCCTCCACTTT.

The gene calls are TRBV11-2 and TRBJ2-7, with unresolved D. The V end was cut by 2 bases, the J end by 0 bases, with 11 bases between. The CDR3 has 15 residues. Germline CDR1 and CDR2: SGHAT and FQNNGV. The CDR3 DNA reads TGTGCCAGCAGCTTAAGCCTCCTGAGCTCCTACGAGCAGTACTTC. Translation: CASSLSLLSSYEQYF. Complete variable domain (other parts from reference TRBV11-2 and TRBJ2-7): EAGVAQSPRYKIIEKRQSVAFWCNPISGHATLYWYQQILGQGPKLLIQFQNNGVVDDSQLPKDRFSAERLKGVDSTLKIQPAKLEDSAVYLCASSLSLLSSYEQYFGPGTRLTVT.

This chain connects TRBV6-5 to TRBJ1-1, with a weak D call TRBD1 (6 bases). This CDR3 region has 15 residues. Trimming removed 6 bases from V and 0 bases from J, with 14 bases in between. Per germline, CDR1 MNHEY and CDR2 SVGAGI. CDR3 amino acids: CASRYSGQLNTEAFF. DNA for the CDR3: TGTGCCAGCAGATATTCCGGACAGTTGAACACTGAAGCTTTCTTT.

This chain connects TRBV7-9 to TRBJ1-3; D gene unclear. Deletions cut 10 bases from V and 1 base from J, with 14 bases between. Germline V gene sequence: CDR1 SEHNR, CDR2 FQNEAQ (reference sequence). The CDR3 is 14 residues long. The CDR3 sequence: CATKLGRSGNTIYF. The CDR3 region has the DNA TGTGCCACCAAGCTGGGCCGGTCTGGAAACACCATATATTTT.

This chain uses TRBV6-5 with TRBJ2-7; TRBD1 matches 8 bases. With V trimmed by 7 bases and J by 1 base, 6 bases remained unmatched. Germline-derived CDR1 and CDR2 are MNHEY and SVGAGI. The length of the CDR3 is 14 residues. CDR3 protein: CASIMDRASYEQYF. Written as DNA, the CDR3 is TGTGCCAGCATCATGGACAGGGCTTCCTACGAGCAGTACTTC.

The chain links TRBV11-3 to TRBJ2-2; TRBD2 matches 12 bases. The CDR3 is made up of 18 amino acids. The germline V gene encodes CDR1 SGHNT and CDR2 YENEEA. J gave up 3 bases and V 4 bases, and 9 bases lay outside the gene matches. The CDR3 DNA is TGTGCCAGCAGCTCAACGACTAGCGGGAGTTCCCACACCGGGGAGCTGTTTTTT. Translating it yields CASSSTTSGSSHTGELFF.

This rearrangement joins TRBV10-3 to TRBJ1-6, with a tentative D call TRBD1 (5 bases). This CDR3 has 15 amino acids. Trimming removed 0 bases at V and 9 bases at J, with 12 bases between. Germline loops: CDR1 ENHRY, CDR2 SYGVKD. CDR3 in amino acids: CAISESPDTSSPLHF. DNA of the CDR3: TGTGCCATCAGTGAGTCCCCGGACACCAGTTCACCCCTCCACTTT.

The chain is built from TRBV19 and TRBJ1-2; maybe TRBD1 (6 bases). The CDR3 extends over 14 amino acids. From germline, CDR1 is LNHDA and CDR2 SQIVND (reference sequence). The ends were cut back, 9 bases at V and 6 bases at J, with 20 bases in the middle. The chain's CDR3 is CASHYLQGYDGYTF. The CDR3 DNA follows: TGTGCCAGCCACTATCTACAGGGATACGATGGCTACACCTTC.

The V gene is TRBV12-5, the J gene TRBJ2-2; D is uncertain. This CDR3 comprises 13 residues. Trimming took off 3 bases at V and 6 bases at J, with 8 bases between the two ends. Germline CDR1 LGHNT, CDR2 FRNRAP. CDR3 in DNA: TGTGCTAGTGGTTTATTGGCACCCGGGGAGCTGTTTTTT. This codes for CASGLLAPGELFF.